This T cell receptor (beta chain) is drawn from a study of T cells in localized non-small cell lung cancer. Repertoires were generated with immunoSEQ multiplex PCR, while TCRdb's copy carries only in-frame clones and drops some. The sample has more than 2,000 clones; 35% to 40% are singletons. V was trimmed by 6 bases and J by 3 bases, leaving 12 bases between them. CDR3 length equals 13 residues. Germline V lookup: CDR1 MNHGY, CDR2 SAAAGT. This chain links TRBV6-8 with TRBJ2-7, with D perhaps TRBD1 (6 bases). The source was lung tumor tissue, collected before any cancer treatment. The TCR originated in a male donor aged 60 or over with stage I squamous cell lung carcinoma. In DNA, the CDR3 is TGTGCCAGCAGAAAGACAGGACTCTACGAGCAGTACTTC. It encodes CASRKTGLYEQYF.